These 3 T cell receptor beta chains came from one sample sequenced in a study of cytomegalovirus exposure and HLA in healthy donors. In the PCR, 60 Vbeta and 13 Jbeta primers were used. Repertoires were generated with immunoSEQ multiplex PCR, while TCRdb's copy carries only in-frame clones and drops some. Counted here are 80,000 to 90,000 clones, more than 60% occurring once; the ten biggest clones make up around 2%. The sample taken for sequencing was PBMCs. The source of these receptors is a middle-aged man in good health and CMV-seronegative.

This rearrangement joins TRBV29-1 to TRBJ1-4; 9 positions match TRBD1. Germline-derived CDR1 and CDR2 are SQVTM and ANQGSEA. The CDR3 is made up of 13 amino acids. V gave up 6 bases and J gave up 4 bases; unmatched junction bases: 3. The CDR3 nucleotides are TGCAGCGTGGAGGACAGGGGTAATGAAAAACTGTTTTTT. Translation: CSVEDRGNEKLFF.

This clone was picked up a small number of times. The gene calls are TRBV7-9 and TRBJ1-2; possibly TRBD1 for D (6 bases). V lost 5 bases to trimming and J lost 6 bases, with 10 bases between them. Germline assignment: CDR1 SEHNR and CDR2 FQNEAQ (reference sequence). The CDR3 is made up of 12 amino acids. CDR3 in amino acids: CASSRQEDGYTF. DNA of the CDR3: TGTGCCAGCAGCCGACAGGAGGATGGCTACACCTTC.

This clone was detected a few times. This chain joins TRBV18 and TRBJ2-1; D unresolved. The CDR3 is 13 amino acids. V was cut by 3 bases and J by 5 bases, with 8 bases left in between. Germline V gene sequence: CDR1 KGHSH, CDR2 LQKENI. The CDR3 sequence is CASSPLLDNEQFF. CDR3 sequence (DNA): TGTGCCAGCTCACCTCTCCTCGACAATGAGCAGTTCTTC.